The 14 T cell receptor beta chains below all came from one sample that was sequenced in a study of cytomegalovirus exposure and HLA in healthy donors. 60 Vbeta and 13 Jbeta primers were used in PCR. Profiled with immunoSEQ multiplex PCR; TCRdb holds only in-frame clones, not every one. The repertoire consists of more than 95,000 clones, with 65% to 85% occurring once and the leading ten covering approximately 4%. The specimen was PBMCs. These receptors originate from a man aged 18 to 30 in good health and CMV-seropositive.

This clone appeared once. This sequence joins TRBV2 and TRBJ1-6, with 10 bases matching TRBD1. Germline V gene data show CDR1 as SNHLY and CDR2 as FYNNEI. The CDR3 extends over 16 amino acids. V dropped 4 bases and J dropped 7; count of bases not matched to a gene: 7. CDR3 region: CASSARGTGVNSPLHF. In DNA, the CDR3 is TGTGCCAGCAGTGCAAGAGGGACAGGGGTGAATTCACCCCTCCACTTT.

This sequence joins TRBV12-2 and TRBJ1-1; the listed D gene, TRBD1, was not tested against the DNA. TRBV12-2 is a pseudogene. The CDR3 is 14 amino acids. CDR3 coding DNA: TGTGCAAGTCGCTTAGTTTTTGTGTGCAGATGGGCTTTCTTT. Its translation: CASRLVFVCRWAFF.

This clone was counted once. This sequence joins TRBV27 and TRBJ2-1; the D is unclear. V was trimmed by 2 bases and J by 0 bases, leaving 5 bases between them. The germline CDR1 and CDR2 sequences are MNHEY and SMNVEV (reference sequence). CDR3 length: 14 amino acids. This chain's CDR3 is CASSLQNSYNEQFF. The CDR3 DNA reads TGTGCCAGCAGTTTACAGAACTCCTACAATGAGCAGTTCTTC.

The CDR3 DNA sequence: TGCGCCAGCAGCCCCCTAGCGGGAGGGGGAGAGACCCAGTACTTC. Its protein is CASSPLAGGGETQYF. This rearrangement joins TRBV4-3 to TRBJ2-5; TRBD2 matches at 12 bases. With V trimmed by 4 bases and J by 4 bases, 4 bases remained unmatched. The CDR3 loop spans 15 amino acids. From germline, CDR1 is LGHNA and CDR2 YSLEER.

The rearrangement links TRBV5-6 to TRBJ1-6; D is perhaps TRBD1 (5 bases). The germline gives CDR1 SGHDT, CDR2 YYEEEE. CDR3 length equals 15 residues. V was trimmed by 0 bases and J by 3 bases, leaving 7 bases between them. Here the CDR3 reads CASSLGGSYNSPLHF. CDR3 coding DNA: TGTGCCAGCAGCTTGGGGGGCAGCTATAATTCACCCCTCCACTTT.

This clone was observed a handful of times. This sequence joins TRBV7-6 and TRBJ1-6; D is ambiguous. Trimming pared 5 bases from V and 0 bases from J, leaving 11 bases between. There are 16 residues in the CDR3. Looked up from germline, CDR1 is SGHVS and CDR2 is FNYEAQ. The CDR3, as DNA: TGTGCCAGCAGCCCGGGAACGGGCTCCTATAATTCACCCCTCCACTTT. It is translated as CASSPGTGSYNSPLHF.

This rearrangement joins TRBV4-1 to TRBJ2-2, with D unclear. CDR1 and CDR2 (germline): MGHRA, YSYEKL. V gave up 0 bases and J gave up 8 bases, with 10 bases separating them. The CDR3 is made up of 14 amino acids. Written as DNA, the CDR3 is TGCGCCAGCAGCCAAGATTTGTCTTCTGGGGAGCTGTTTTTT. Its translation is CASSQDLSSGELFF.

The chain recombines TRBV5-1 with TRBJ2-5; 7 positions match TRBD2. The V and J ends lost 4 bases and 4 bases, in that order; junction bases with no gene match: 4. Germline CDR1 SGHRS, CDR2 YFSETQ. The CDR3 has 13 residues. For the CDR3, the DNA is TGCGCCAGCAGCCCCGGCGGGGGAGAGACCCAGTACTTC. Translating gives CASSPGGGETQYF.

The CDR3 sequence: CASSDGQGGGELFF. The CDR3 DNA follows: TGTGCCAGCAGTGACGGACAGGGGGGCGGGGAGCTGTTTTTT. The rearrangement links TRBV6-5 to TRBJ2-2; 10 nucleotides align to TRBD1. Germline lookup yields CDR1 MNHEY and CDR2 SVGAGI. Trimming at V came to 5 bases and at J to 7 bases, leaving 4 bases not matched to a gene. This CDR3 region has 14 residues.

The gene calls are TRBV11-2 and TRBJ2-1; 10 bases map to TRBD2. J was trimmed by 9 bases and V by 4 bases; bases with no gene match: 9. Germline V gene lookup returns CDR1 SGHAT and CDR2 FQNNGV. The CDR3 sequence is 15 residues long. The CDR3 loop reads CASSYQAGGSFEQFF. The CDR3 DNA is TGTGCCAGCAGCTATCAAGCGGGAGGGTCGTTTGAGCAGTTCTTC.

The genes are TRBV25-1 and TRBJ2-7; 7 bases agree with TRBD1. The trim removed 6 bases at V and 2 bases at J, leaving 7 bases unmatched. Germline CDR1 and CDR2: MGHDK and SYGVNS. CDR3 size: 14 residues. CDR3: CASRPGQSAYEQYF. CDR3 DNA: TGTGCCAGCAGACCGGGACAGAGTGCCTACGAGCAGTACTTC.

The V gene is TRBV11-2, the J gene TRBJ2-7; 7 positions match TRBD1. The V segment lost 1 base and the J segment 2 bases; nucleotides outside the gene matches: 5. From germline, CDR1 is SGHAT and CDR2 FQNNGV. The CDR3 extends over 15 amino acids. DNA of the CDR3: TGTGCCAGCAGCTTAGCGTCGGACAGGACCTACGAGCAGTACTTC. Amino acids: CASSLASDRTYEQYF.

This chain connects TRBV6-1 to TRBJ2-7; 9 bases line up with TRBD1. The germline CDR1 and CDR2 sequences are MNHNS and SASEGT. Trimming cost V 4 bases and J 4 bases; bases outside gene matches: 11. CDR3 length: 16 amino acids. DNA of the CDR3: TGTGCCAGCAGTGGTAGGGTGGGACAGGGAACGTACGAGCAGTACTTC. Translated: CASSGRVGQGTYEQYF.

The chain's CDR3 is CASGLTGGFGNTIYF. The CDR3 DNA is TGTGCTAGTGGTCTGACAGGGGGCTTTGGAAACACCATATATTTT. The rearrangement uses TRBV12-5 and TRBJ1-3; 10 positions agree with TRBD1. The germline V gene has CDR1 LGHNT and CDR2 FRNRAP. The CDR3 length is 15 residues. Trimming cost V 5 bases and J 3 bases; bases outside gene matches: 4.